This T cell receptor (beta chain) was sequenced in a study of cytomegalovirus exposure and HLA in healthy donors. All the people who gave samples were healthy bone marrow donors. The germline CDR1 and CDR2 sequences are MNHEY and SMNVEV (reference sequence). The CDR3 totals 15 residues. V lost 5 bases to trimming and J lost 5 bases; unmatched junction nucleotides: 7. PCR used 60 Vbeta primers and 13 Jbeta primers. Clones were sequenced by immunoSEQ multiplex PCR, and TCRdb holds only the in-frame ones, with some missing. Here the sample spans over 150,000 clones, just over 75% being singletons. The receptor was isolated from a woman in her sixties or seventies in good health and CMV-seropositive. This rearrangement joins TRBV27 to TRBJ2-2, with 8 bases identical to TRBD1. The specimen sequenced was PBMCs. The CDR3 coding sequence is TGTGCCAGCAGTATCCGACAGGGGCGGACCGGGGAGCTGTTTTTT. Its protein product is CASSIRQGRTGELFF.